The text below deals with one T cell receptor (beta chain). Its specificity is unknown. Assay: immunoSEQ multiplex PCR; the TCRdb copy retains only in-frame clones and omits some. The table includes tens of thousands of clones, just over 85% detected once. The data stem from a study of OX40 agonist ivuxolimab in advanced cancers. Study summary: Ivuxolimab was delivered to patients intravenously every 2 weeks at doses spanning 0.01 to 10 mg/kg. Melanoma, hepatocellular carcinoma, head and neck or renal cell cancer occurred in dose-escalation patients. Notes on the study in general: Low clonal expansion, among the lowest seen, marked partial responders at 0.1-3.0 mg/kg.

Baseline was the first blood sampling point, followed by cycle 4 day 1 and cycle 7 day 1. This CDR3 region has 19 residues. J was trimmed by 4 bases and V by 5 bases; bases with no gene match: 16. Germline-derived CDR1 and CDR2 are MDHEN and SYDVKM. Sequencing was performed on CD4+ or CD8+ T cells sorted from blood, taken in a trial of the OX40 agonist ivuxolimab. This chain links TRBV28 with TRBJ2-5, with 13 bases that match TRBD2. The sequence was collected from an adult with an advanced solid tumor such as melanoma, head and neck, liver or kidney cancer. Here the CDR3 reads CASSVPGLAGWGLRETQYF. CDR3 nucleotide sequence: TGTGCCAGCAGTGTACCGGGACTAGCGGGGTGGGGCCTCCGAGAGACCCAGTACTTC.